This paragraph reports one T cell receptor (beta chain). TCRdb's table, derived via immunoSEQ multiplex PCR, lists solely in-frame clones and lacks some. The data contain about 100,000 clones, 92% of them singletons. These data are taken from a study of T cell changes during pregnancy in multiple sclerosis. The V gene's germline CDR1 is SGHKS and CDR2 YYEKEE (reference sequence). The CDR3 length is 15 residues. The junction had 5 bases not matched to a gene; V was cut back by 3 bases and J by 3 bases. This receptor was taken from a female donor with multiple sclerosis, enrolled in a pregnancy study. The V gene is TRBV5-5, the J gene TRBJ2-1; 8 bases agree with TRBD1. The sample here was peripheral blood, taken after pregnancy. CDR3 sequence: CASSSDRVIYNEQFF. The CDR3 region has the DNA TGTGCCAGCAGCTCGGACAGGGTTATCTACAATGAGCAGTTCTTC.